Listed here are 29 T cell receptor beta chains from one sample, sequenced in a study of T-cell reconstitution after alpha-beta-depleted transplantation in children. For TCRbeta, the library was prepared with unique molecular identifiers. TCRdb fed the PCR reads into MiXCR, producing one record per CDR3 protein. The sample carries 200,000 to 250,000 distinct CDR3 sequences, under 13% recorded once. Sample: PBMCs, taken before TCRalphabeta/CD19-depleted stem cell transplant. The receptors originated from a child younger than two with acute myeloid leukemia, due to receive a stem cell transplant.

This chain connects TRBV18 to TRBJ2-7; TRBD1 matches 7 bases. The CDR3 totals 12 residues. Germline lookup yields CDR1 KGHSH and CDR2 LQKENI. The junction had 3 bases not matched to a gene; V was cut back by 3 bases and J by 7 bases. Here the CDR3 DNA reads TGTGCCAGCTCACCCGACAGGGTTGAGCAGTACTTC. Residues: CASSPDRVEQYF.

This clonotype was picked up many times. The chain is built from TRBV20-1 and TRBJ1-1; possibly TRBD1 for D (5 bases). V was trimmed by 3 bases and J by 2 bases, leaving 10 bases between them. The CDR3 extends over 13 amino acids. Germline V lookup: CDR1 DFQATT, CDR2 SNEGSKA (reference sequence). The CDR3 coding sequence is TGCAGTGCTAGCGCGCAGGGTAACACTGAAGCTTTCTTT. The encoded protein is CSASAQGNTEAFF.

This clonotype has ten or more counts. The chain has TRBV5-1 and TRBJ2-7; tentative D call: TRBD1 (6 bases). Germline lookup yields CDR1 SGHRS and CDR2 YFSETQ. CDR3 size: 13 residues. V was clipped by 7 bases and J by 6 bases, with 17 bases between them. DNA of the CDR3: TGCGCCAGCCGGGCAGGGGAAAAAATCGAGCAGTACTTC. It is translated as CASRAGEKIEQYF.

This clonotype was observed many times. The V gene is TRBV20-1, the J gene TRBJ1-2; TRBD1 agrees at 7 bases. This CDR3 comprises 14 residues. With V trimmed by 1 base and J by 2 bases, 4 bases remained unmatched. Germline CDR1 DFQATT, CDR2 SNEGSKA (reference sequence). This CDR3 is CSARASTGNYGYTF. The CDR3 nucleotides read TGCAGTGCTAGAGCCTCGACAGGGAACTATGGCTACACCTTC.

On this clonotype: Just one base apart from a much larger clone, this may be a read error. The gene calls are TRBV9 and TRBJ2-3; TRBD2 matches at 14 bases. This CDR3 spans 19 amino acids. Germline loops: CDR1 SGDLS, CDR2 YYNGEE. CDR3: CASSVALTSGGAGADAQYF. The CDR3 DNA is TGTGCCAGCAGCGTAGCGCTGACTAGCGGGGGGGCCGGGGCAGATGCGCAGTATTTT.

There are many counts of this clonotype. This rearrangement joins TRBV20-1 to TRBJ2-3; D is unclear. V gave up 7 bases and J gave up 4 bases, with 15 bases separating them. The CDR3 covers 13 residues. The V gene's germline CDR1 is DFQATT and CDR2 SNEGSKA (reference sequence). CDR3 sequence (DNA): TGCAGTGTCAGGACCCCGTTCCCAGATACGCAGTATTTT. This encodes CSVRTPFPDTQYF.

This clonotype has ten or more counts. CDR3 bases: TGTGCCATCAGAGTGACTAGCGGGAACCACTACGAGCAGTACTTC. Residues: CAIRVTSGNHYEQYF. The chain combines TRBV10-3 with TRBJ2-7, with TRBD2 matching 11 bases. Germline V lookup: CDR1 ENHRY, CDR2 SYGVKD. Trimming took 6 bases from V and 3 from J; bases not matched to a gene: 7. The CDR3 length is 15 residues.

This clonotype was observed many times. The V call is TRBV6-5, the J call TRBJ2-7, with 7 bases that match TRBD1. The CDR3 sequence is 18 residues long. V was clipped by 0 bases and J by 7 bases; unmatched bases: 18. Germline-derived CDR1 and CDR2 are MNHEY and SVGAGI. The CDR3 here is CASSYSTYIAAGGREQYF. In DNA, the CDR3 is TGTGCCAGCAGTTACTCGACCTACATAGCAGCAGGGGGTCGGGAGCAGTACTTC.

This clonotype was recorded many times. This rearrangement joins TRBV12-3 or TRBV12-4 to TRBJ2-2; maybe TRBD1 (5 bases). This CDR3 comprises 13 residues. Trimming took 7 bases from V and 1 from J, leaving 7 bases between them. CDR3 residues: CASTDRNTGELFF. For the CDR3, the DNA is TGTGCCAGCACTGACAGGAACACCGGGGAGCTGTTTTTT.

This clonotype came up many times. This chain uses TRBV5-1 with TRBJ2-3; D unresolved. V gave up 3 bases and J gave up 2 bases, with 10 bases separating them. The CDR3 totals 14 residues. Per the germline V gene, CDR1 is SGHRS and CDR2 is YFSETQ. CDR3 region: CASSSLRATDTQYF. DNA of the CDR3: TGCGCCAGCAGCTCCCTAAGGGCCACAGATACGCAGTATTTT.

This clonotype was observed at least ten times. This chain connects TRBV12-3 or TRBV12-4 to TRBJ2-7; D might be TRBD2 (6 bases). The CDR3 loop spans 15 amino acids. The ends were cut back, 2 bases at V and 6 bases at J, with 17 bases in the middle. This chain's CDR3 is CASSLRTTQGGEQYF. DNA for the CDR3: TGTGCCAGCAGTTTAAGGACAACCCAGGGAGGCGAGCAGTACTTC.

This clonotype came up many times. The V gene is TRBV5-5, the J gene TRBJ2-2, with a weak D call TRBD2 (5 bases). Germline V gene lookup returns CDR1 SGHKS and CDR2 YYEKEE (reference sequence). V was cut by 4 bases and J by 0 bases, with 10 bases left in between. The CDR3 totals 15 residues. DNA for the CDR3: TGTGCCAGCAGCCGTACTAGTGCGAACACCGGGGAGCTGTTTTTT. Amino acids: CASSRTSANTGELFF.

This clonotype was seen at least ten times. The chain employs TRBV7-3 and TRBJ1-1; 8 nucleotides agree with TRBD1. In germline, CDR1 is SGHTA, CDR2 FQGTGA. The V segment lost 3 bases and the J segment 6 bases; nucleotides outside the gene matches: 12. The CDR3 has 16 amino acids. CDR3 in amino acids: CASSFRAGGQVAEAFF. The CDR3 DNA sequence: TGTGCCAGCAGCTTTAGGGCAGGGGGCCAAGTAGCTGAAGCTTTCTTT.

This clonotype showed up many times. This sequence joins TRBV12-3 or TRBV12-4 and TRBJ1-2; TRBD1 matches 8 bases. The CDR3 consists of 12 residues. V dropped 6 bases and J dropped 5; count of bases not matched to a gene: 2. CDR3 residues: CASRDRVYGYTF. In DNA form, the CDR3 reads TGTGCCAGCAGGGACAGGGTTTATGGCTACACCTTC.

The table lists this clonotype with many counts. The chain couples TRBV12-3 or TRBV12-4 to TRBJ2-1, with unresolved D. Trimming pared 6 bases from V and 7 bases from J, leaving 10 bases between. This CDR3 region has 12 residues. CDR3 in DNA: TGTGCCAGCAGCCCCCTCTCGAATGAGCAGTTCTTC. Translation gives CASSPLSNEQFF.

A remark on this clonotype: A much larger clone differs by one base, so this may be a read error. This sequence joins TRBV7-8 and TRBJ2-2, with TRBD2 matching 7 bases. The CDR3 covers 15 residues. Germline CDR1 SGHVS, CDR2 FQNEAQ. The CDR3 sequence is CASSLGAGDTGEPFF. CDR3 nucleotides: TGTGCCAGCAGCTTAGGGGCGGGAGACACCGGGGAGCCGTTTTTT.

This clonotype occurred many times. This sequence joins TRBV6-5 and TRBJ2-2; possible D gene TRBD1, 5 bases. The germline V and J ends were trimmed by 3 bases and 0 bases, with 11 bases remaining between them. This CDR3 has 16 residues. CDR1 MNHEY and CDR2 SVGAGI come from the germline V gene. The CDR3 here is CASSYSRTPNTGELFF. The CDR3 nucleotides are TGTGCCAGCAGTTATTCTAGGACACCGAACACCGGGGAGCTGTTTTTT.

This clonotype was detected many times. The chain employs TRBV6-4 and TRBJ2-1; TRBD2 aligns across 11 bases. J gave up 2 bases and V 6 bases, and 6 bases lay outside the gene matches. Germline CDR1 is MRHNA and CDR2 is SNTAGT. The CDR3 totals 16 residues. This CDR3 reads CASSRTSGSTYNEQFF. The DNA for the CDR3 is TGTGCCAGCAGCCGCACTAGCGGGAGTACCTACAATGAGCAGTTCTTC.

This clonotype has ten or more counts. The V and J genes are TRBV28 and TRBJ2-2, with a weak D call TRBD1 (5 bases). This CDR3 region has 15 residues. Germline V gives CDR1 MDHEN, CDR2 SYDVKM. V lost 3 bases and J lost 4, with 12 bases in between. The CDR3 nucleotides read TGTGCCAGCAGTTTTGTAGGGGTTAGCACCGGGGAGCTGTTTTTT. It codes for CASSFVGVSTGELFF.

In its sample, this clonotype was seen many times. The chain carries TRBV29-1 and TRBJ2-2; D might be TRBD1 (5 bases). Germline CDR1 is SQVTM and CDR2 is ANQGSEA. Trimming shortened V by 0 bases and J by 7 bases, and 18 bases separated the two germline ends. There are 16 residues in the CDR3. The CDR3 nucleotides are TGCAGCGTTGAAGACCCCCTTCATGCAGGGATCGGGGAGCTGTTTTTT. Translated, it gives CSVEDPLHAGIGELFF.

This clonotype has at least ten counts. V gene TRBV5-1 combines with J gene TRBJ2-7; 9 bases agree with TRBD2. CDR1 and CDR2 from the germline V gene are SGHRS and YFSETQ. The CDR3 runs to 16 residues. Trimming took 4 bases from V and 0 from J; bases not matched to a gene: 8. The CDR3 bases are TGCGCCAGCAGCCGATGGACTAGCGAAAGCTCCTACGAGCAGTACTTC. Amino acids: CASSRWTSESSYEQYF.

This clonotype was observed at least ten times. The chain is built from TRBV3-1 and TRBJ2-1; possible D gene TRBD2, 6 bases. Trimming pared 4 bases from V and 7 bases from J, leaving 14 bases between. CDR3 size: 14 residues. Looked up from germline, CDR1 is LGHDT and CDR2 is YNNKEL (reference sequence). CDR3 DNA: TGTGCCAGCAGCCGGAATCTCCTAGCGAATGAGCAGTTCTTC. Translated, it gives CASSRNLLANEQFF.

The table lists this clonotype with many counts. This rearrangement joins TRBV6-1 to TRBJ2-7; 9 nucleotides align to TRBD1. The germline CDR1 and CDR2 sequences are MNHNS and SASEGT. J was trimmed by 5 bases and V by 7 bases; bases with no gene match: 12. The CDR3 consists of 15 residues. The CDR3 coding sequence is TGTGCCAGCAACCCCGATGGGGACAGGGCGAACGAGCAGTACTTC. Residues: CASNPDGDRANEQYF.

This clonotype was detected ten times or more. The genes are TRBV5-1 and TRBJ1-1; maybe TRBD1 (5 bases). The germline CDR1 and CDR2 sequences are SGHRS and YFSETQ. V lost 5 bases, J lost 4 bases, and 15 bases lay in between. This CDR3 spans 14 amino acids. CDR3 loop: CASRAAWGGTEAFF. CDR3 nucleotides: TGCGCCAGCAGAGCCGCCTGGGGGGGCACTGAAGCTTTCTTT.

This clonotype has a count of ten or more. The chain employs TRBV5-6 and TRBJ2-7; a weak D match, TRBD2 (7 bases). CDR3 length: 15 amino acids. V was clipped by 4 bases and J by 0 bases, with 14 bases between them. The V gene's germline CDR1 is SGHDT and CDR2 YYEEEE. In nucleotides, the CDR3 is TGTGCCAGCAGCCGCGGGGGCGGGAGCTCCTACGAGCAGTACTTC. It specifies CASSRGGGSSYEQYF.

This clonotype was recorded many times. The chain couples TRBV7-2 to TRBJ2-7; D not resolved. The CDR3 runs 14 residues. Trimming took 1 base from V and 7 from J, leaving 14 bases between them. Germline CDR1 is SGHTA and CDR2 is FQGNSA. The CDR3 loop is CASSLGTVTGEQYF. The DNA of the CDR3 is TGTGCCAGCAGCTTAGGGACCGTTACCGGGGAGCAGTACTTC.

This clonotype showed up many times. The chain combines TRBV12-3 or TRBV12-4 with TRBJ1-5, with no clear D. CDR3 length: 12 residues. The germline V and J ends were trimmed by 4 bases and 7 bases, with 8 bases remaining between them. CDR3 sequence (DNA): TGTGCCAGCAGTTCTGATTCGCAGCCCCAGCATTTT. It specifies CASSSDSQPQHF.

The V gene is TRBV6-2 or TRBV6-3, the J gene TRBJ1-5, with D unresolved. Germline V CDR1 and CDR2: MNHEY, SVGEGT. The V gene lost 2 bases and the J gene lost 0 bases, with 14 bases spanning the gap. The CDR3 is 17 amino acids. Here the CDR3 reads CASSYDPTRNSNQPQHF. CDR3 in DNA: TGTGCCAGCAGTTACGACCCGACGAGGAATAGCAATCAGCCCCAGCATTTT.

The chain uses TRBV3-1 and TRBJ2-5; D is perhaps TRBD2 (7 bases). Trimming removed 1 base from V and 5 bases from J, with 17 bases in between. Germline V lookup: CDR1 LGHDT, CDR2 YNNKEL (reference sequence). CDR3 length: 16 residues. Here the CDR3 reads CASSQVGGRDVETQYF. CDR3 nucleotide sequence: TGTGCCAGCAGCCAAGTCGGGGGGCGCGATGTGGAGACCCAGTACTTC.